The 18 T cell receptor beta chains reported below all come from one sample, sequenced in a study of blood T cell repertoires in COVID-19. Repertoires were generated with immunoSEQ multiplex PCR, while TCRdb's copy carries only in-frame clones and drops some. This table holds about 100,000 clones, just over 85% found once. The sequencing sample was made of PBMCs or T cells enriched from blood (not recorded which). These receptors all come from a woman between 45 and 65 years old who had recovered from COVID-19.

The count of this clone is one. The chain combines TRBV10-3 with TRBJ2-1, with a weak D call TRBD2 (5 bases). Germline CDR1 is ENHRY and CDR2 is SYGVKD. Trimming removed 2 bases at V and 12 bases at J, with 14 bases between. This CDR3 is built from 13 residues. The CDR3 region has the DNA TGTGCCATCAGTGAGGAGACAAGGGAGAGGCAGTTCTTC. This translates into CAISEETRERQFF.

CDR3 amino acids: CASSQTSYSSGELFF. For the CDR3, the DNA is TGCGCCAGCAGCCAGACTAGTTATTCCTCCGGGGAGCTGTTTTTT. The V gene is TRBV5-1, the J gene TRBJ2-2; tentatively, D is TRBD2 (6 bases). The ends were cut back, 4 bases at V and 6 bases at J, with 16 bases in the middle. The CDR3 has 15 amino acids. Germline V lookup: CDR1 SGHRS, CDR2 YFSETQ.

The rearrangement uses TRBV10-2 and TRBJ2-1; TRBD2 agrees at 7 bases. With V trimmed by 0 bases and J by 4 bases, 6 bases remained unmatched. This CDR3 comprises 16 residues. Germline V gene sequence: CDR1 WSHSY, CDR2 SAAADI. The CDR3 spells CASSESGLVWYNEQFF. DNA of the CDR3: TGCGCCAGCAGTGAGTCCGGACTAGTTTGGTACAATGAGCAGTTCTTC.

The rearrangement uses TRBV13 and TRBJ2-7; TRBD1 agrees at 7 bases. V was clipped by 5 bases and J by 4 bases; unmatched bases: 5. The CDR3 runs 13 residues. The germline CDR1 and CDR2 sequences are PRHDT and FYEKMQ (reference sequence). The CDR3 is CASSPTGTYEQYF. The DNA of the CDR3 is TGTGCCAGCAGCCCGACAGGGACGTACGAGCAGTACTTC.

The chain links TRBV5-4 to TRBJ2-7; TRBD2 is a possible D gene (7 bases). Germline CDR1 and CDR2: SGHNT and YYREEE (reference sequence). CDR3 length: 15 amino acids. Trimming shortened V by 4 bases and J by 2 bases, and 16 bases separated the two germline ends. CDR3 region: CASSRGGGEAYEQYF. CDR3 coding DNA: TGTGCCAGCAGCAGAGGGGGAGGGGAGGCCTACGAGCAGTACTTC.

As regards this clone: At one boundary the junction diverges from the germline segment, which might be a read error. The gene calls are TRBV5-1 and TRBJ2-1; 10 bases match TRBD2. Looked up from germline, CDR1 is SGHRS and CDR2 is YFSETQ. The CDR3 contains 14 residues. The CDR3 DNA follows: TGCGCCAGCAGCTTGGAGGGTAGCGGGGGGAGAACTATCTTC. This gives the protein CASSLEGSGGRTIF.

For the CDR3, the DNA is TGTGCCAGCAGTCAGACTAGCGGGAGTCTCTACGAGCAGTACTTC. This gives the protein CASSQTSGSLYEQYF. The gene calls are TRBV6-5 and TRBJ2-7, with TRBD2 identical over 12 bases. CDR1 and CDR2 from the germline V gene are MNHEY and SVGAGI. CDR3 length equals 15 residues. The V and J ends lost 5 bases and 3 bases, in that order; junction bases with no gene match: 5.

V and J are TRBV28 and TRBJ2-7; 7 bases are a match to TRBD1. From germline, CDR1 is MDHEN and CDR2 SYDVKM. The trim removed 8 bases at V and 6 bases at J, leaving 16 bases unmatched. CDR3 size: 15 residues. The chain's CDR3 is CASLPPQKQGSEQYF. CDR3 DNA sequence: TGTGCCAGCCTCCCTCCGCAAAAACAGGGGAGCGAGCAGTACTTC.

In nucleotides, the CDR3 is TGTGCCACCTGGACAGGGAAGGACACTGAAGCTTTCTTT. Its protein is CATWTGKDTEAFF. This rearrangement joins TRBV6-5 to TRBJ1-1; the match to TRBD1 covers 8 bases. The CDR3 is 13 residues long. V was pared by 10 bases and J by 3 bases, with 7 bases of the junction left unmatched. Germline V gene sequence: CDR1 MNHEY, CDR2 SVGAGI.

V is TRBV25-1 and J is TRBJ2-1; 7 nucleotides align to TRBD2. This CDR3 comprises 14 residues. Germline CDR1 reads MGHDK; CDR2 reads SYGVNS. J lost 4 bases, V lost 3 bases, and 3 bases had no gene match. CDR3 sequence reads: CASSDSRGYNEQFF. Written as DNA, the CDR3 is TGTGCCAGCAGTGATTCGCGGGGGTACAATGAGCAGTTCTTC.

The CDR3: CASSRTGWEETQYF. The CDR3 DNA is TGCGCCAGCAGCCGGACAGGGTGGGAGGAGACCCAGTACTTC. This chain joins TRBV5-1 and TRBJ2-5, with 8 bases that match TRBD1. The length of the CDR3 is 14 residues. V lost 4 bases to trimming and J lost 5 bases; unmatched junction nucleotides: 7. Per the germline V gene, CDR1 is SGHRS and CDR2 is YFSETQ.

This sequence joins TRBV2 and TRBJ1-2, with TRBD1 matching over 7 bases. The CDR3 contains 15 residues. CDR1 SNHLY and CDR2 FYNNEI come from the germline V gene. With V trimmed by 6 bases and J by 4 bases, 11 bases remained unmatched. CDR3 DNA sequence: TGTGCCAGCAGGATAGAGACAGGGTTTGGCTATGGCTACACCTTC. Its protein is CASRIETGFGYGYTF.

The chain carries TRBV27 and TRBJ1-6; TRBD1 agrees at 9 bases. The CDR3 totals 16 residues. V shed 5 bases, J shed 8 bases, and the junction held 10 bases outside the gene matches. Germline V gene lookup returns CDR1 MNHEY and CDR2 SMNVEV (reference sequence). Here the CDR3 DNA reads TGTGCCAGCAGTATTAGGACAGGGGACTCGTATTCACCCCTCCACTTT. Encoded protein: CASSIRTGDSYSPLHF.

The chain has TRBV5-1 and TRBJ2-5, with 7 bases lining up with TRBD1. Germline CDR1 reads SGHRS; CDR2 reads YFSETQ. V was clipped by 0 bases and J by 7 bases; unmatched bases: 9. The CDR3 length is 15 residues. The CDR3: CASSLATGTVGTQYF. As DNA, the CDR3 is TGCGCCAGCAGCTTGGCGACAGGGACGGTGGGGACCCAGTACTTC.

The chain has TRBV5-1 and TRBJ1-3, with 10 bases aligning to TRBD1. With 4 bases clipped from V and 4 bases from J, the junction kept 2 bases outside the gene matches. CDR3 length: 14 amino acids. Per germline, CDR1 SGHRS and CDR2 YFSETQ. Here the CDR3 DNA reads TGCGCCAGCAGCCTGGGACAGGGGGGAAACACCATATATTTT. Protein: CASSLGQGGNTIYF.

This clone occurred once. CDR3 sequence (DNA): TGCGCCAGTCAAGAGACAGGGGCTAGCAATCAGCCCCAGCATTTT. Protein sequence: CASQETGASNQPQHF. V and J are TRBV5-1 and TRBJ1-5; 8 nucleotides align to TRBD1. The CDR3 totals 15 residues. The germline gives CDR1 SGHRS, CDR2 YFSETQ. Trimming removed 8 bases from V and 0 bases from J; junction bases left unmatched: 7.

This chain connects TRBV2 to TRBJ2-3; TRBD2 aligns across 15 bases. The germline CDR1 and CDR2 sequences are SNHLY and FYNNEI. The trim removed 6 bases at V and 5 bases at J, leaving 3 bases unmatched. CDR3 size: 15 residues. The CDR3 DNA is TGTGCCAGCAGGGGACTAGCGGGAGGCAGAGATACGCAGTATTTT. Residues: CASRGLAGGRDTQYF.

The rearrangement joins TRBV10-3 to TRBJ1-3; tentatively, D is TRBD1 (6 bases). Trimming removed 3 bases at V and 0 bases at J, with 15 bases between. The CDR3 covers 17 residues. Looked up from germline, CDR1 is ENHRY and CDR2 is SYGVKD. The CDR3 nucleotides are TGTGCCATCAGTGACGCGGGGGGCCCGCTCTCTGGAAACACCATATATTTT. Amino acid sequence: CAISDAGGPLSGNTIYF.